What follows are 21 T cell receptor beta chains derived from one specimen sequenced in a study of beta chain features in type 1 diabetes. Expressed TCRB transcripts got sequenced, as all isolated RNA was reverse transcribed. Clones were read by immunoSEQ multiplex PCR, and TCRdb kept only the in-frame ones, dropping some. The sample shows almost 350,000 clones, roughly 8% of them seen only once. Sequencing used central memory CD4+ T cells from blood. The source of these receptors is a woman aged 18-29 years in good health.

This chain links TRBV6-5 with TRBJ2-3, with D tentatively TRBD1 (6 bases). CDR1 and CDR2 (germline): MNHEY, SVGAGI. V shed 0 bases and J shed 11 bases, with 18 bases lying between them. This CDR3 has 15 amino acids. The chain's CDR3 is CASSYSTSLGGVQYF. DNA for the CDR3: TGTGCCAGCAGTTACTCGACTTCCCTAGGGGGTGTGCAGTATTTT.

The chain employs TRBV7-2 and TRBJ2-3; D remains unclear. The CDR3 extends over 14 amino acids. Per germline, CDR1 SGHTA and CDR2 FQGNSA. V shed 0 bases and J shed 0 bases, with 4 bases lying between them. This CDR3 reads CASSLAQSTDTQYF. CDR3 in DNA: TGTGCCAGCAGCTTAGCCCAAAGCACAGATACGCAGTATTTT.

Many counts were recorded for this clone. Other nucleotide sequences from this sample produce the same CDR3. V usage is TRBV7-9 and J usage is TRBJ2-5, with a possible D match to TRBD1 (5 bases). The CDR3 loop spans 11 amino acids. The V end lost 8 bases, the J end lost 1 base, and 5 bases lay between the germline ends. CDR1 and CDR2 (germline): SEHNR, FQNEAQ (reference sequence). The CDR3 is CASQGQETQYF. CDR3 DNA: TGTGCCAGCCAGGGCCAAGAGACCCAGTACTTC.

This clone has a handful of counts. CDR3 sequence (DNA): TGCGCCAGCAGCTCCCTGGCGGGAGTAGAGACAGATACGCAGTATTTT. Translation: CASSSLAGVETDTQYF. The rearrangement uses TRBV5-1 and TRBJ2-3; 7 bases map to TRBD2. This CDR3 is 16 amino acids long. Trimming at V came to 3 bases and at J to 3 bases, leaving 10 bases not matched to a gene. From germline, CDR1 is SGHRS and CDR2 YFSETQ. The full variable domain, in which reference TRBV5-1 and TRBJ2-3 provide the parts outside the CDR3, is KAGVTQTPRYLIKTRGQQVTLSCSPISGHRSVSWYQQTPGQGLQFLFEYFSETQRNKGNFPGRFSGRQFSNSRSEMNVSTLELGDSALYLCASSSLAGVETDTQYFGPGTRLTVL.

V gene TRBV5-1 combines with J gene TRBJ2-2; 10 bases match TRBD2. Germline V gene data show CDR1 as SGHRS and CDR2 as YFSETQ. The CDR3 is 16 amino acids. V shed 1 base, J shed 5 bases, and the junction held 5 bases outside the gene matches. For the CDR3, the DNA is TGCGCCAGCAGCTTGTCGGCTAGCGGGAGAACCGGGGAGCTGTTTTTT. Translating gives CASSLSASGRTGELFF.

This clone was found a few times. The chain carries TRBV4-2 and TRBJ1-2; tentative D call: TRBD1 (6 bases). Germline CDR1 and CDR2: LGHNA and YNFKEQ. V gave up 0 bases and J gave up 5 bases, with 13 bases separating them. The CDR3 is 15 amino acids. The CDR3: CASSQEAWTAYGYTF. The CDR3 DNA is TGTGCCAGCAGCCAAGAAGCCTGGACAGCGTATGGCTACACCTTC.

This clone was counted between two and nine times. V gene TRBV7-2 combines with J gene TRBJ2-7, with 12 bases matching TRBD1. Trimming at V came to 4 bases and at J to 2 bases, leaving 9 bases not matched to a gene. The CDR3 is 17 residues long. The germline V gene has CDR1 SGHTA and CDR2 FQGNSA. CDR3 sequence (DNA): TGTGCCAGCAGCTCGATAAACCGGGACAGGGGGCCCTACGAGCAGTACTTC. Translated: CASSSINRDRGPYEQYF.

DNA for the CDR3: TGTGCCAGTAGTAAACTAGCGGGAGGGCCGATTGAGCAGTTCTTC. Its translation is CASSKLAGGPIEQFF. V is TRBV19 and J is TRBJ2-1; 13 bases agree with TRBD2. The V gene's germline CDR1 is LNHDA and CDR2 SQIVND (reference sequence). The ends lost 4 bases at V and 9 bases at J; junction bases unmatched: 6. The CDR3 spans 15 residues.

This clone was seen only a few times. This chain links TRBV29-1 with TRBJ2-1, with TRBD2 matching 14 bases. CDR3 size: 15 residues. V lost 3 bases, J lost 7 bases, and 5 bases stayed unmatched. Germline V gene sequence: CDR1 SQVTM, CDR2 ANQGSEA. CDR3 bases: TGCAGCGTTGACGGGACTAGCGGGAGCACAAATGAGCAGTTCTTC. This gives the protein CSVDGTSGSTNEQFF.

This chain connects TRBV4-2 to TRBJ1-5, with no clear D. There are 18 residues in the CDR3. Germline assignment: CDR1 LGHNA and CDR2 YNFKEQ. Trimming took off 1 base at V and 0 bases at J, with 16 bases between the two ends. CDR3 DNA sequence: TGTGCCAGCAGCCAAGTGGAGGGTGACTCATATAGCAATCAGCCCCAGCATTTT. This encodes CASSQVEGDSYSNQPQHF.

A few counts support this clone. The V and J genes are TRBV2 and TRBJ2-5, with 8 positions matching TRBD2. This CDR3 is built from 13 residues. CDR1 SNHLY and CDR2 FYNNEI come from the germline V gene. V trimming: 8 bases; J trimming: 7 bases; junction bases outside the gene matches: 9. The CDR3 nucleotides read TGTGCCAGCCTACCCGGCACTAGCGGGACCCAGTACTTC. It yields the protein CASLPGTSGTQYF.

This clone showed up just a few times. The CDR3 bases are TGCAGCGCCCGATCCGACTTCTTCACCGGGGAGCTGTTTTTT. Protein: CSARSDFFTGELFF. The rearrangement joins TRBV29-1 to TRBJ2-2; no clear D gene. CDR3 length: 14 residues. V shed 7 bases and J shed 4 bases, with 16 bases lying between them. Germline V CDR1 and CDR2: SQVTM, ANQGSEA.

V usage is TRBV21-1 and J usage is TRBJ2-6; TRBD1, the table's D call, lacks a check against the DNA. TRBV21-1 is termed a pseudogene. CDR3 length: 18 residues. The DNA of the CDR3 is TGTGCCAGCAGCAAGGGGACAGGGGGCAGAGCTGGGGCCAACGTCCTGACTTTC. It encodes CASSKGTGGRAGANVLTF.

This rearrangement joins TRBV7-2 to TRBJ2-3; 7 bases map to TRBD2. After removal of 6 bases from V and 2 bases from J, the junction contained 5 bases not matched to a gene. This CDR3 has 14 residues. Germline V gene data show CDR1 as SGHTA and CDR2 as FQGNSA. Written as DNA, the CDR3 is TGTGCCAGCAGTCGGACTAGATACACAGATACGCAGTATTTT. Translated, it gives CASSRTRYTDTQYF.

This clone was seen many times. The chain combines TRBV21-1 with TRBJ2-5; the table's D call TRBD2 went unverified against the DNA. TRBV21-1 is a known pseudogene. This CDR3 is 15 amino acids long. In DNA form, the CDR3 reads TGTGCCAGCAGCGATATCGCAAGGGGGGGAGAGACCCAGTACTTC. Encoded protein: CASSDIARGGETQYF.

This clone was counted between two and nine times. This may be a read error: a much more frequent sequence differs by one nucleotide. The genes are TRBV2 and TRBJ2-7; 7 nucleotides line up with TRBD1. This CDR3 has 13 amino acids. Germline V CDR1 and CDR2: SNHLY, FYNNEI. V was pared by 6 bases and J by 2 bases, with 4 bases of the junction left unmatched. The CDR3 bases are TGTGCCAGCAGGGGGGACAGCACCTACGAGCAGTACTTC. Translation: CASRGDSTYEQYF. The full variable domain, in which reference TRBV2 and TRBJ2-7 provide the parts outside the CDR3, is EPEVTQTPSHQVTQMGQEVILRCVPISNHLYFYWYRQILGQKVEFLVSFYNNEISEKSEIFDDQFSVERPDGSNFTLKIRSTKLEDSAMYFCASRGDSTYEQYFGPGTRLTVT.

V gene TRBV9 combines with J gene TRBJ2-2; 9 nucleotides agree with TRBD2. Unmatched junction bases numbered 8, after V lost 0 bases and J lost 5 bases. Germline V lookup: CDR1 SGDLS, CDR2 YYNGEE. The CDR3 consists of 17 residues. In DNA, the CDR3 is TGTGCCAGCAGCGTAGAGGCGGGAGGGGCGGAGACCGGGGAGCTGTTTTTT. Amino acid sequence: CASSVEAGGAETGELFF. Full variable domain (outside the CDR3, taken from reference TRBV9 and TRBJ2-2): DSGVTQTPKHLITATGQRVTLRCSPRSGDLSVYWYQQSLDQGLQFLIQYYNGEERAKGNILERFSAQQFPDLHSELNLSSLELGDSALYFCASSVEAGGAETGELFFGEGSRLTVL.

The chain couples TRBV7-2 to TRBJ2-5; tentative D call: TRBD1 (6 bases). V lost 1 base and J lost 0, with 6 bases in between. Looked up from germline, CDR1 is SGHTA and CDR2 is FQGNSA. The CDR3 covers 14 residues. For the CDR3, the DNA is TGTGCCAGCAGCTTAGGGGGGCACCAAGAGACCCAGTACTTC. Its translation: CASSLGGHQETQYF.

The CDR3 reads CASSWTGRETQYF. CDR3 bases: TGTGCCAGCAGCTGGACAGGACGTGAGACCCAGTACTTC. V and J are TRBV6-5 and TRBJ2-5; 7 bases line up with TRBD1. The ends lost 6 bases at V and 5 bases at J; junction bases unmatched: 6. The CDR3 runs 13 residues. From germline, CDR1 is MNHEY and CDR2 SVGAGI.

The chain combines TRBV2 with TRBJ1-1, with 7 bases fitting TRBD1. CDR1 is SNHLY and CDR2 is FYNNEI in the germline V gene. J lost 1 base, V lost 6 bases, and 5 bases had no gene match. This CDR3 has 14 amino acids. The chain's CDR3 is CASSRGQRNTEAFF. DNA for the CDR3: TGTGCCAGCAGCCGGGGACAGAGGAACACTGAAGCTTTCTTT.

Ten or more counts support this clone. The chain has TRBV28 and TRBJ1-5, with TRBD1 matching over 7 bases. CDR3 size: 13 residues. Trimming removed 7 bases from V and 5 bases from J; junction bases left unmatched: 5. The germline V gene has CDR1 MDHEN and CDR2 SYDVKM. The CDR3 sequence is CASTVDRYQPQHF. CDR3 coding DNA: TGTGCCAGCACCGTGGACAGGTATCAGCCCCAGCATTTT.